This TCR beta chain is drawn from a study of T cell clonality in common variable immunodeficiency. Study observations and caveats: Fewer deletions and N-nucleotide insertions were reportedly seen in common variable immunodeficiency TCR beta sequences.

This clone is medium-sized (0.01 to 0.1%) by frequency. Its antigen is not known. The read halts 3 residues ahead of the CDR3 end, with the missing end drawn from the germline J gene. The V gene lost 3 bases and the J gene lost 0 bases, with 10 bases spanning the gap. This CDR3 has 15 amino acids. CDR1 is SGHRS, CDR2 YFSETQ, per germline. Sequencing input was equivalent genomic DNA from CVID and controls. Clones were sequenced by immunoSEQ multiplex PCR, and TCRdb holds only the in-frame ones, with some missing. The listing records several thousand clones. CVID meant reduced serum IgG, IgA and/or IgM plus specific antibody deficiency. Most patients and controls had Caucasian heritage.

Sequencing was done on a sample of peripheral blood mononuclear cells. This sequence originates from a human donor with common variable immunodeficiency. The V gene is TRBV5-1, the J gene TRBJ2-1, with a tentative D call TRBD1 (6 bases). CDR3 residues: CASSSGASSYNEQFF. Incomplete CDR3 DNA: TGCGCCAGCAGCTCAGGGGCGAGCTCCTACAATGAG.